This passage covers 6 T cell receptor beta chains from one sample sequenced in a study of T-cell reconstitution after alpha-beta-depleted transplantation in children. Preparation of the TCRbeta library involved a method that used unique molecular identifiers. Using its own MiXCR run on the PCR reads, TCRdb lists one record per CDR3 protein. This sample yields some 590,000 distinct CDR3 sequences, of which 10% are seen a single time; about 4.3% belongs to the top ten. Sequencing used PBMCs from the stem cell graft donor, obtained from the stem cell graft. The receptors shown here come from a human donor who donated a stem cell graft to a child with acute myeloid leukemia.

This clonotype has only a few counts. The chain combines TRBV20-1 with TRBJ2-1, with 10 bases identical to TRBD2. With V trimmed by 1 base and J by 7 bases, 7 bases remained unmatched. Per the germline V gene, CDR1 is DFQATT and CDR2 is SNEGSKA (reference sequence). This CDR3 is 15 amino acids long. CDR3 region: CSARVLAGVWNEQFF. CDR3 in DNA: TGCAGTGCTAGAGTGCTAGCGGGAGTATGGAATGAGCAGTTCTTC.

The chain employs TRBV2 and TRBJ2-3; no clear D gene. The V gene lost 2 bases and the J gene lost 4 bases, with 13 bases spanning the gap. This CDR3 contains 15 residues. Germline assignment: CDR1 SNHLY and CDR2 FYNNEI. The CDR3: CASSEFGLTADTQYF. CDR3 DNA: TGTGCCAGCAGTGAATTCGGGCTGACGGCAGATACGCAGTATTTT.

The chain combines TRBV7-2 with TRBJ1-1, with D maybe TRBD1 (6 bases). V lost 5 bases to trimming and J lost 0 bases, with 16 bases between them. This CDR3 has 16 residues. Germline values: CDR1 SGHTA, CDR2 FQGNSA. The chain's CDR3 is CASSQQGPLMNTEAFF. The CDR3 DNA sequence: TGTGCCAGCAGCCAACAGGGCCCCTTGATGAACACTGAAGCTTTCTTT. The full variable domain, in which reference TRBV7-2 and TRBJ1-1 provide the parts outside the CDR3, is GAGVSQSPSNKVTEKGKDVELRCDPISGHTALYWYRQSLGQGLEFLIYFQGNSAPDKSGLPSDRFSAERTGGSVSTLTIQRTQQEDSAVYLCASSQQGPLMNTEAFFGQGTRLTVV.

This clonotype came up a few times. The chain carries TRBV7-2 and TRBJ2-5, with TRBD1 identical over 10 bases. CDR1 and CDR2 from the germline V gene are SGHTA and FQGNSA. This CDR3 spans 14 amino acids. V lost 5 bases and J lost 4; bases outside the gene matches: 4. The CDR3 DNA reads as TGTGCCAGCAGCGGGGACAGGGGACGAGAGACCCAGTACTTC. It encodes CASSGDRGRETQYF.

The V and J genes are TRBV13 and TRBJ2-1, with TRBD2 matching 14 bases. Germline trimming cut 7 bases from V and 15 bases from J; bases unmatched to any gene: 17. Germline CDR1 PRHDT, CDR2 FYEKMQ (reference sequence). The CDR3 is 16 residues long. The CDR3 loop reads CASTGRTRLAGGLVFF. In DNA, the CDR3 is TGTGCCAGCACCGGGAGGACGAGACTAGCGGGAGGGCTAGTGTTCTTC.

This sequence joins TRBV10-3 and TRBJ2-7, with unresolved D. There are 11 residues in the CDR3. Germline values: CDR1 ENHRY, CDR2 SYGVKD. Between the trimmed V and J ends, which lost 3 bases and 5 bases, there was a span of 5 bases. The CDR3 DNA reads TGTGCCATCAGTGATATAAACGAGCAGTACTTC. This codes for CAISDINEQYF.